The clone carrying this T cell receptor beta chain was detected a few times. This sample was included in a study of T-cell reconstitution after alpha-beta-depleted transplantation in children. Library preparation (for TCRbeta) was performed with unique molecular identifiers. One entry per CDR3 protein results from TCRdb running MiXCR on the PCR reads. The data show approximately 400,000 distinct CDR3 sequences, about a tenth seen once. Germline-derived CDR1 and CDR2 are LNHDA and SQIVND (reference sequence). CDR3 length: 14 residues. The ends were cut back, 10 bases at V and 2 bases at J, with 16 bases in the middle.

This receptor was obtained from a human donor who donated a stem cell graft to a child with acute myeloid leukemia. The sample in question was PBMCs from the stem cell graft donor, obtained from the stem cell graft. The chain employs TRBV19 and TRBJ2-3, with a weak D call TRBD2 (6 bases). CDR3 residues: CATWSGLYTDTQYF. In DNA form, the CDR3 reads TGTGCCACGTGGAGCGGGCTTTACACAGATACGCAGTATTTT.